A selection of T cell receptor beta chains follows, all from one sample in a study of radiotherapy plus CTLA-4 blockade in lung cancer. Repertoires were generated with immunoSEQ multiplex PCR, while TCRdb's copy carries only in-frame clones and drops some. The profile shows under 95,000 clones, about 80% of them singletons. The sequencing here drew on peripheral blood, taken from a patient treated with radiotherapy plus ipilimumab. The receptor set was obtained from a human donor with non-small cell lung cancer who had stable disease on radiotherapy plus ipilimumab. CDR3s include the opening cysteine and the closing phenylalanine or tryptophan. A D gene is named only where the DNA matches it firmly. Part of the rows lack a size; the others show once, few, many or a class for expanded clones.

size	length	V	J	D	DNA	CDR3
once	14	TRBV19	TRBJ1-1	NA	TGTGCCAGTAGTATAGAGGGTGTGAACACTGAAGCTTTCTTT	CASSIEGVNTEAFF
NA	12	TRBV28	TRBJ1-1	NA	TGTGCCAGCAGTGATGTGGGGAAACAGGCTTTCTTT	CASSDVGKQAFF
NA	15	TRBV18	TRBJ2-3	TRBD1	TGTGCCAGCTCACCGGCCAGGGGGTCAACAGATACGCAGTATTTT	CASSPARGSTDTQYF
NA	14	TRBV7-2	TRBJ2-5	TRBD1	TGTGCCAGCAGGCCGGGACAGGGAGGAGAGACCCAGTACTTC	CASRPGQGGETQYF
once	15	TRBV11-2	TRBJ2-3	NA	TGTGCCAGCAGCTCACGGGGGCCAGGCACAGATACGCAGTATTTT	CASSSRGPGTDTQYF
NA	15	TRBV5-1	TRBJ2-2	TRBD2	TGCGCGACCCCCCGGACTAGCGGGGTTAACGGGGAGCTGTTTTTT	CATPRTSGVNGELFF
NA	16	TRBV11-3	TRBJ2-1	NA	TGTGCCAGCAGCTTAGGTGTATCCCGCTCCTACAATGAGCAGTTCTTC	CASSLGVSRSYNEQFF
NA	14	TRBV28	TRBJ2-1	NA	TGTGCCAGCGTTGGGGGACCGCAGTACAATGAGCAGTTCTTC	CASVGGPQYNEQFF
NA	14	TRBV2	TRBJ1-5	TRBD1	TGTGCCAGCAGTGATCAGGGGGCTGGTCAGCCCCAGCATTTT	CASSDQGAGQPQHF
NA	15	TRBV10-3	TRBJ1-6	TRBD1	TGTGCCATCAACGACGGACAGGGGTTTAATTCACCCCTCCACTTT	CAINDGQGFNSPLHF
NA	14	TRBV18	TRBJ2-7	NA	TGTGCCAGCTCATATTCCGGGACCTCCTACGAGCAGTACTTC	CASSYSGTSYEQYF
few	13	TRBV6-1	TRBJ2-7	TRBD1	TGTGCCAGCAGTCCGGGACAGGCCCTGGAGCAGTACTTC	CASSPGQALEQYF
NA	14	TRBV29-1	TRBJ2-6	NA	TGCAGCGTTCGACTGTACTCTGGGGCCAACGTCCTGACTTTC	CSVRLYSGANVLTF
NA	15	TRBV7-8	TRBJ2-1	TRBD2	TGTGCCAGCAGCTTAGGCGGACTAGCTACCGATGAGCAGTTCTTC	CASSLGGLATDEQFF
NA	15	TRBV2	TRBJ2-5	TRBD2	TGTGCCAGCAGACGACTAGCGGGCGTCCAAGAGACCCAGTACTTC	CASRRLAGVQETQYF
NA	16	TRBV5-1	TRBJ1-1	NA	TGCGCCAGCACTCTCTCCAGGGATGTTCAGAACACTGAAGCTTTCTTT	CASTLSRDVQNTEAFF
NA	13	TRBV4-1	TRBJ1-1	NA	TGCGCCAGCAGCCAAGGACAGCGCACTGAAGCTTTCTTT	CASSQGQRTEAFF
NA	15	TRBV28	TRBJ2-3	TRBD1	TGTGCCAGCAGTTTAATGACAGGGCGCACAGATACGCAGTATTTT	CASSLMTGRTDTQYF
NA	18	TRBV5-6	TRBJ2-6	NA	TGTGCCAGCAGCCCCGGGGCGGGGATACCCTCTGGGGCCAACGTCCTGACTTTC	CASSPGAGIPSGANVLTF
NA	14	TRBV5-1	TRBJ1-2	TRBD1	TGCGCCAGCAGCTTAACAGGGGCCAACTATGGCTACACCTTC	CASSLTGANYGYTF
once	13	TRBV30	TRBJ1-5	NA	TGTGCCTGGAGTGGACAGGGCAATCAGCCCCAGCATTTT	CAWSGQGNQPQHF
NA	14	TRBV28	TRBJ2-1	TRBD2	TGTGCCAGCCTCGGGGGGGGATCCTACAATGAGCAGTTCTTC	CASLGGGSYNEQFF
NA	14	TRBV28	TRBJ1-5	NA	TGTGCCAGCAGTTTACCAACAGCAAATCAGCCCCAGCATTTT	CASSLPTANQPQHF
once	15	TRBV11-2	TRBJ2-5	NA	TGTGCCAGCAGCCCACGATACACGGGCCAAGAGACCCAGTACTTC	CASSPRYTGQETQYF
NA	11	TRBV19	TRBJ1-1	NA	TGTGCCAGTAAGATGAGGGAGGAAGCTTTCTTT	CASKMREEAFF
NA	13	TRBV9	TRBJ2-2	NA	TGTGCCAGCAGTGAAGGGGGGACCGGGGAGCTGTTTTTT	CASSEGGTGELFF
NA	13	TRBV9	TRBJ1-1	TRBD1	TGTGCCAGCAGCGCGGGACAGACCCCTGAAGCTTTCTTT	CASSAGQTPEAFF
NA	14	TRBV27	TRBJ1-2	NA	TGTGCCAGCAGTTTGGTGCAGAGCAACTATGGCTACACCTTC	CASSLVQSNYGYTF
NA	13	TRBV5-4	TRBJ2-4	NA	TGTGCCAGCAGCTTCGGTAGGGGGAACATTCAGTACTTC	CASSFGRGNIQYF
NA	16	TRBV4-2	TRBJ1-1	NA	TGTGCCAGCAGCCAAGATTTGGTTTGGGCGGACACTGAAGCTTTCTTT	CASSQDLVWADTEAFF
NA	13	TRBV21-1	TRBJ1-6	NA	TGTGCCGCCTCCGGGCCGATGAATTCACCCCTCCACTTT	CAASGPMNSPLHF
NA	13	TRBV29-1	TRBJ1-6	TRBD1	TGCAGCGTTGGACAGGGGCCGGGTTCACCCCTCCACTTT	CSVGQGPGSPLHF
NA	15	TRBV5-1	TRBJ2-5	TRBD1	TGCGCCAGCATGCCGGGACAGTTGTACCAAGAGACCCAGTACTTC	CASMPGQLYQETQYF
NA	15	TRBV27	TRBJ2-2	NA	TGTGCCAGCAGTCCCGGTCGCGATGCCACCGGGGAGCTGTTTTTT	CASSPGRDATGELFF
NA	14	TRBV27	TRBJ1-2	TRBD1	TGTGCCAGCAGTTTGATCGGGACAGCCGGGGGCTACACCTTC	CASSLIGTAGGYTF
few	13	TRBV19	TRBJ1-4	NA	TGTGCCAGTGCCAGGGCAACTAATGAAAAACTGTTTTTT	CASARATNEKLFF
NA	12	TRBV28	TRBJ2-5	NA	TGTGCCAGCAGTTCCTCTCTAGAGACCCAGTACTTC	CASSSSLETQYF
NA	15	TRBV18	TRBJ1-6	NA	TGTGCCAGCTCACCGGCCTGGGTACATAATTCACCCCTCCACTTT	CASSPAWVHNSPLHF
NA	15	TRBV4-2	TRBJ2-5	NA	TGTGCCAGCAGCCCTTGGGACTCCCTGGTGGAGACCCAGTACTTC	CASSPWDSLVETQYF
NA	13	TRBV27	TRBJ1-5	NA	TGTGCCAGCAGATTAAAGGGAAGTCAGCCCCAGCATTTT	CASRLKGSQPQHF
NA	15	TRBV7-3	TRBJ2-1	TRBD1	TGTGCCAGCAGCGGGGGACAGCCCCCCCACAATGAGCAGCTCTTC	CASSGGQPPHNEQLF
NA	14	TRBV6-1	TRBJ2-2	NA	TGTGCCAGCAGTCCACAAGGGGGTCCCGGGGAGCTGTTTTTT	CASSPQGGPGELFF
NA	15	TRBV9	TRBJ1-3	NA	TGTGCCAGCAGCGTAGGGTCCCCAGCTGGAAACACCATATATTTT	CASSVGSPAGNTIYF
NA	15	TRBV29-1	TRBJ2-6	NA	TGCAGCGTTGAAGATTTCAGTTCTGGGGCCAACGTCCTGACTTTC	CSVEDFSSGANVLTF
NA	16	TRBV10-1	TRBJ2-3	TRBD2	TGCGCCAGCAGTGAGTCGCTAGCGGGTCCGTGGGATACGCAGTATTTT	CASSESLAGPWDTQYF
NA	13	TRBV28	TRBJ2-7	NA	TGTGCCAGCAGTCCCTGGGTAGTGTACGAGCAGTACTTC	CASSPWVVYEQYF
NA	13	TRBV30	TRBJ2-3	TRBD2	TGTGCCTGGAGTAGGCGGGAGCGGGATACGCAGTATTTT	CAWSRRERDTQYF
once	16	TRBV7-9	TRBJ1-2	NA	TGTGCCAGCACCACGGGCTCAACCGCCTTATGGTATGGCTACACCTTC	CASTTGSTALWYGYTF
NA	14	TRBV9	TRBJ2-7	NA	TGTGCCAGCAGCCCACAGGGGGGGGACTACGAGCAGTACTTC	CASSPQGGDYEQYF
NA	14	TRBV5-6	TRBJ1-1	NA	TGTGCCAGCAGCTTGGCAGGGGTCTCTACTGAAGCTTTCTTT	CASSLAGVSTEAFF
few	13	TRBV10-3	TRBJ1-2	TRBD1	TGTGCCATACAAACAGGGGAAGGCTATGGCTACACCTTC	CAIQTGEGYGYTF
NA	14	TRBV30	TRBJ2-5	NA	TGTGCCTGGAGTGGTTCAAGGGGTAAGGAGACCCAGTACTTC	CAWSGSRGKETQYF
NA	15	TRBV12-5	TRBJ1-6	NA	TGTGCTAGTGCCGCCGGGGAGGGGAGCAATTCACCCCTCCACTTT	CASAAGEGSNSPLHF
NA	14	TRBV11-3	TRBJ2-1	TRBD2	TGTGCCAGCAGCAGGACGGGACTAGTGAGTGAGCAGTTCTTC	CASSRTGLVSEQFF